A single sample is the source of the 5 T cell receptor beta chains below, sequenced in a study of blood T cell repertoires in COVID-19. Sequenced by immunoSEQ multiplex PCR; TCRdb stores in-frame clones only, minus some. Of over 40,000 clones listed, 70% to 85% are singletons. The sample comprised peripheral blood. All receptors come from a human donor in a cohort sampled during active COVID-19.

The chain employs TRBV2 and TRBJ2-5; D is undetermined. CDR3 length equals 13 residues. The V end lost 3 bases, the J end lost 5 bases, and 10 bases lay between the germline ends. In germline, CDR1 is SNHLY, CDR2 FYNNEI. The DNA of the CDR3 is TGTGCCAGCAGTGACCTACTACGGGAGACCCAGTACTTC. Protein product: CASSDLLRETQYF. The full variable domain, its missing parts supplied by reference TRBV2 and TRBJ2-5, is EPEVTQTPSHQVTQMGQEVILRCVPISNHLYFYWYRQILGQKVEFLVSFYNNEISEKSEIFDDQFSVERPDGSNFTLKIRSTKLEDSAMYFCASSDLLRETQYFGPGTRLLVL.

The chain recombines TRBV18 with TRBJ1-4; D gene ambiguous. Germline V gene lookup returns CDR1 KGHSH and CDR2 LQKENI. This CDR3 has 12 residues. V was shortened by 3 bases and J by 8 bases, with 7 bases between the two germline ends. The CDR3 is CASSPAGEKLFF. DNA of the CDR3: TGTGCCAGCTCACCTGCGGGGGAAAAACTGTTTTTT.

This chain connects TRBV5-1 to TRBJ2-1; the match to TRBD1 covers 8 bases. Per germline, CDR1 SGHRS and CDR2 YFSETQ. This CDR3 is built from 15 residues. V shed 4 bases, J shed 4 bases, and the junction held 7 bases outside the gene matches. The CDR3 DNA sequence: TGCGCCAGCAGCGGCGGACAGGGCCGGTACAATGAGCAGTTCTTC. Translating gives CASSGGQGRYNEQFF.

This clone turned up a few times. The CDR3 here is CASSLGGASRNIQYF. CDR3 coding DNA: TGTGCCAGCAGCTTGGGCGGGGCATCTCGCAACATTCAGTACTTC. The J gene is TRBJ2-4, the V gene TRBV7-2, with D possibly TRBD2 on 6 matching bases. V lost 3 bases to trimming and J lost 7 bases, with 16 bases between them. In germline, CDR1 is SGHTA, CDR2 FQGNSA. The CDR3 is made up of 15 amino acids.

This chain connects TRBV5-1 to TRBJ2-5; D is ambiguous. V lost 6 bases, J lost 2 bases, and 8 bases lay in between. The CDR3 has 12 amino acids. The germline V gene encodes CDR1 SGHRS and CDR2 YFSETQ. CDR3 DNA sequence: TGCGCCAGCACTGGCACACAAGAGACCCAGTACTTC. Its protein product is CASTGTQETQYF.